This T cell receptor (beta chain) was obtained from a study of regulatory T cells in long-lasting Graves disease. Time point specified: newly diagnosed GD, antithyroid drugs for less than 3 months. PBMC RNA was the source of the TCR library. For TCR beta, libraries came from iRepertoire HTBI primers and Arm-PCR of CDR3 regions. TCRdb reprocessed the multiplex PCR reads with MiXCR, giving one entry per CDR3 protein. The sample lists some 490,000 distinct CDR3 sequences, about 12% occurring once. These data were also reused for a study on T cells in Graves' hyperthyroidism and ophthalmopathy.

The TCR was taken from a woman younger than 45 with Graves disease. Sequenced material: peripheral blood mononuclear cells (PBMCs), taken at new diagnosis, from a patient treated with antithyroid drugs.

CDR3 sequence: CASSYKGRLAGSYEQYF. The CDR3 nucleotides read TGTGCCAGCAGTTATAAAGGTCGGCTAGCGGGCTCCTACGAGCAGTACTTC. V is TRBV6-5 and J is TRBJ2-7; TRBD2 matches at 8 bases. CDR1 and CDR2 (germline): MNHEY, SVGAGI. The CDR3 runs to 17 residues. Trimming removed 3 bases from V and 0 bases from J; junction bases left unmatched: 10.